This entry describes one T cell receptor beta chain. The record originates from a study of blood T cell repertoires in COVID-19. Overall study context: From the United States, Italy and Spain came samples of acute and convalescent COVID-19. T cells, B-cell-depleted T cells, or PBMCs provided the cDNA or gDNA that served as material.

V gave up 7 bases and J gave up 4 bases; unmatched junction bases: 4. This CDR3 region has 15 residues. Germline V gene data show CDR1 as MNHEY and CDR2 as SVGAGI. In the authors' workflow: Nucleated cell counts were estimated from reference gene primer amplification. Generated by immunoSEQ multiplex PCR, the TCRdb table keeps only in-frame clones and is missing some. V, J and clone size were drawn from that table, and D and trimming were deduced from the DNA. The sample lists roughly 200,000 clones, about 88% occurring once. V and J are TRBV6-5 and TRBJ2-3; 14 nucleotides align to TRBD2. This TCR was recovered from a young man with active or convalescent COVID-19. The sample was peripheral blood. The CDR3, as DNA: TGTGCCAGCACAACGACTAGCGGGGGGGCAGATACGCAGTATTTT. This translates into CASTTTSGGADTQYF.